This TCR beta chain was profiled in a study of shared T cell receptors in the human thymus. Libraries were prepared by immunoSEQ multiplex PCR; TCRdb keeps only in-frame clonotypes and omits some of them. The sample lists about 660,000 clones; around 87% were seen once. The germline V gene has CDR1 SGHTS and CDR2 YDEGEE. The CDR3 extends over 17 amino acids. Trimming removed 4 bases from V and 0 bases from J; junction bases left unmatched: 8. These data also featured in a second study, about human thymus T cells.

The sequence came from a boy less than two years old with a congenital heart defect. Source material: thymocytes. The rearrangement links TRBV5-8 to TRBJ1-5, with 9 positions matching TRBD1. CDR3 nucleotide sequence: TGTGCCAGCAGCATAGAGACAGGGGGATATAGCAATCAGCCCCAGCATTTT. Its translation is CASSIETGGYSNQPQHF.